These T cell receptor beta chains were read from a single sample in a study of shared clonotypes between healthy human individuals. Assay used: immunoSEQ multiplex PCR; TCRdb lists only in-frame clones, some missing. The sample has more than 550,000 clones, 72% seen once. Source material: memory CD4+ T cells sorted from blood. These receptors came from a woman under 40 in good health. CDR3s include the opening cysteine and the closing phenylalanine or tryptophan. D genes are given only for firm matches. Clone size appears in some rows only: once, few, many, or a class for an expanded clone.

j_call d_call v_call clone_size cdr3_nt cdr3_aa
TRBJ2-1 NA TRBV20-1 NA TGCAGTGCTAGTTCTACTTGGCAGTTCTTC CSASSTWQFF
TRBJ1-2 NA TRBV5-1 NA TGCGCCAGCAGCTTGGACAGGGTGACCTATGGCTACACCTTC CASSLDRVTYGYTF
TRBJ2-7 NA TRBV10-3 NA TGTGCCATCAGCCTAACCCTACAGGTCCGTTATAGTTACGAGCAGTACTTC CAISLTLQVRYSYEQYF
TRBJ2-5 NA TRBV2 NA TGTGCCAGCAGTGAGCAACAGGGTACAGAGACCCAGTACTTC CASSEQQGTETQYF
TRBJ1-6 NA TRBV28 NA TGTGCCAGCACCCCTTCGGACATGAGCTCCTATAATTCACCCCTCCACTTT CASTPSDMSSYNSPLHF
TRBJ1-1 NA TRBV14 NA TGTGCCAGCAGCCAAGATTCAATACGGGAAGCTTTCTTT CASSQDSIREAFF
TRBJ1-2 TRBD1 TRBV28 NA TGTGCCAGCAGTTTAGGGGACAGGGCCTATGGCTACACCTTC CASSLGDRAYGYTF
TRBJ1-5 TRBD1 TRBV28 once TGTGCCACCAAAGGGGGCGGAGGGAGCAATCAGCCCCAGCATTTT CATKGGGGSNQPQHF
TRBJ2-3 NA TRBV28 few TGTGCCAGCATCCTGGGGGGCTCCAACGGAGATACGCAGTATTTT CASILGGSNGDTQYF
TRBJ2-2 NA TRBV21-1 NA TGTGCCAGCAGCATGACGACAGGGGACGGGGAGCTGTTTTTT CASSMTTGDGELFF
TRBJ2-7 TRBD2 TRBV6-1 NA TGTGCCAGCAGGGCCCAATGGGGGGGGTCCTACGAGCAGTACTTC CASRAQWGGSYEQYF
TRBJ2-6 NA TRBV5-6 once TGTGCCAGCAGCGTACAGGGATACTCTGGGGCCAACGTCCTGACTTTC CASSVQGYSGANVLTF
TRBJ1-2 TRBD1 TRBV5-1 NA TGCGCCAGCAGCTCCACAGGGGTAGATGGCTACACCTTC CASSSTGVDGYTF
TRBJ1-2 NA TRBV19 NA TGTGCCAGTACCAAGACGGGAGTCTATGGCTACACCTTC CASTKTGVYGYTF
TRBJ2-6 NA TRBV13 NA TGTGCCAGCAGCTTAAACAGGGCGACATTTTCCGGGGCCAACGTCCTGACTTTC CASSLNRATFSGANVLTF
TRBJ2-6 TRBD1 TRBV10-3 once TGTGCCATCAGTCGCGGGACAGGTTACTCTGGGGCCAACGTCCTGACTTTC CAISRGTGYSGANVLTF
TRBJ2-7 NA TRBV6-1 NA TGTGCCAGCAGTCGGGACGTCCCGCCCTACGAGCAGTACTTC CASSRDVPPYEQYF
TRBJ2-7 TRBD2 TRBV6-1 NA TGTGCCAGCAGTGATGAAACTAGCGGGAGAGACGAGCAGTACTTC CASSDETSGRDEQYF
TRBJ2-3 TRBD2 TRBV2 NA TGTGCCAGCAGGGGTAGCGGGAGTAAGTCAGATACGCAGTATTTT CASRGSGSKSDTQYF
TRBJ2-7 NA TRBV5-1 once TGCGCCAGCAATTCGGGAAAGCGGGTCTACGAGCAGTACTTC CASNSGKRVYEQYF
TRBJ1-3 NA TRBV5-1 NA TGCGCCAGCAGCCCTACAGTCTCTGGAAACACCATATATTTT CASSPTVSGNTIYF
TRBJ1-1 NA TRBV7-9 NA TGTGCCAGCAGCTTAGCCGGTTCATCCGAAGCTTTCTTT CASSLAGSSEAFF
TRBJ2-7 NA TRBV5-1 NA TGCGCCTCCGCCGCCGGGGACTGGGGGTCCGAGCAGTACTTC CASAAGDWGSEQYF
TRBJ1-5 NA TRBV2 NA TGTGCCAGCAGTGAAGCGCGGGCAACTCAGCCCCAGCATTTT CASSEARATQPQHF
TRBJ1-3 NA TRBV19 NA TGTGCCAGTAGTATCGGAAGGGGGGACGGAAACACCATATATTTT CASSIGRGDGNTIYF
TRBJ1-2 TRBD1 TRBV5-1 NA TGCGCCAGCAGCTTTTCTCAGGGGGCTTTCTATGGCTACACCTTC CASSFSQGAFYGYTF
TRBJ2-3 TRBD2 TRBV7-8 NA TGTGCCAGCAGCTTAGTGGGTCCTAGCGGGAGGTCGTCAGATACGCAGTATTTT CASSLVGPSGRSSDTQYF
TRBJ1-3 NA TRBV5-1 NA TGCGCCAGCACCAGTGGGGGATCTGGAAACACCATATATTTT CASTSGGSGNTIYF
TRBJ1-3 NA TRBV29-1 NA TGCAGTCACAATACAGGGAGTGGAAACACCATATATTTT CSHNTGSGNTIYF
TRBJ2-3 TRBD2 TRBV2 NA TGTGCCAGAAGCCTAGCGGGAGGCGCGAATACGCAGTATTTT CARSLAGGANTQYF
TRBJ2-1 TRBD2 TRBV5-4 NA TGTGCCAGCACCGGACTAGCGGGAGTCTACAATGAGCAGTTCTTC CASTGLAGVYNEQFF
TRBJ2-5 TRBD1 TRBV5-1 NA TGCGCCAGCAGCTTAAGTACAGGGGGCCCACAAGAGACCCAGTACTTC CASSLSTGGPQETQYF
TRBJ1-4 NA TRBV7-3 once TGTGCCAGCAGCTTAATGGGGGGAACTAATGAAAAACTGTTTTTT CASSLMGGTNEKLFF
TRBJ2-5 NA TRBV4-2 few TGTGCCAGCAGCCAAGAAGGGGAGACCCAGTACTTC CASSQEGETQYF
TRBJ2-5 TRBD2 TRBV5-4 NA TGTGCCAGCACCGTCGGGACTAGCGAACAAGAGACCCAGTACTTC CASTVGTSEQETQYF
TRBJ2-5 NA TRBV18 NA TGTGCCAGCTCACCGAGGATAGTACAAGAGACCCAGTACTTC CASSPRIVQETQYF
TRBJ2-7 NA TRBV19 NA TGTGCCAGTAGCCTTATATTTGCAGGCCACTACGAGCAGTACTTC CASSLIFAGHYEQYF